The 8 T cell receptor beta chains below come from one sample, sequenced in a study of blood T cell repertoires in COVID-19 (dated by TCRdb to 2018 to 2020). The method was the immunoSEQ multiplex PCR assay. TCRdb retrieved this table from immuneACCESS and kept in-frame rearrangements only. Not all clones are present; in checked studies, unresolved V genes account for under half, and no reason is known for the remainder. This sample is represented by 180,000 or so clones; about 90% of them were singletons. The ten largest clones add up to roughly 11% of the sample. Sequencing was performed on peripheral blood. Source of these receptors: an older woman with COVID-19, enrolled during active disease.

This chain links TRBV7-3 with TRBJ2-2, with 9 nucleotides matching TRBD2. Looked up from germline, CDR1 is SGHTA and CDR2 is FQGTGA. Trimming at V came to 5 bases and at J to 7 bases, leaving 8 bases not matched to a gene. CDR3 length: 15 amino acids. As DNA, the CDR3 is TGTGCCAGCAGCGCGACGGGACTAGCTAACGGGGAGCTGTTTTTT. Translation: CASSATGLANGELFF.

The V gene is TRBV7-2, the J gene TRBJ1-1, with a tentative D call TRBD1 (6 bases). Germline assignment: CDR1 SGHTA and CDR2 FQGNSA. This CDR3 region has 15 residues. Trimming removed 10 bases from V and 1 base from J, with 19 bases in between. The CDR3 region is CATGHRAAGNTEAFF. The CDR3 bases are TGTGCCACTGGTCACAGGGCGGCGGGGAACACTGAAGCTTTCTTT.

The V and J genes are TRBV12-5 and TRBJ2-1, with 7 bases aligning to TRBD2. There are 17 residues in the CDR3. Trimming took 0 bases from V and 0 from J; bases not matched to a gene: 5. Looked up from germline, CDR1 is LGHNT and CDR2 is FRNRAP. The CDR3 bases are TGTGCTAGTGGTTTGGTATTGGGCGGGAGCTCCTACAATGAGCAGTTCTTC. Translated, it gives CASGLVLGGSSYNEQFF.

The chain joins TRBV3-1 (or the pseudogene TRBV3-2) to TRBJ1-1; 7 bases line up with TRBD1. The CDR3 runs to 19 residues. CDR1 LGHDT and CDR2 YNNKEL come from the germline V gene (reference sequence). V was pared by 2 bases and J by 0 bases, with 15 bases of the junction left unmatched. CDR3 in amino acids: CASSQKQGSLGRLNTEAFF. The CDR3 DNA reads as TGTGCCAGCAGCCAAAAACAGGGGTCTTTGGGACGGTTGAACACTGAAGCTTTCTTT.

This chain connects TRBV7-2 to TRBJ1-2, with D perhaps matching TRBD1 (5 bases). CDR3 length equals 17 residues. The germline V gene has CDR1 SGHTA and CDR2 FQGNSA. Trimming cost V 5 bases and J 7 bases, with 26 bases left between them. The CDR3 loop reads CASSPSLTVKGPGGYTF. The CDR3 DNA reads as TGTGCCAGCAGCCCTTCTCTGACGGTTAAGGGGCCAGGTGGCTACACCTTC.

This clone was seen a handful of times. The rearrangement links TRBV27 to TRBJ1-5; D remains ambiguous. This CDR3 has 17 residues. CDR1 and CDR2 (germline): MNHEY, SMNVEV (reference sequence). The V end lost 2 bases, the J end lost 2 bases, and 16 bases lay between the germline ends. CDR3 in amino acids: CASSLTAGGYGNQPQHF. DNA of the CDR3: TGTGCCAGCAGTTTAACGGCCGGCGGCTATGGCAATCAGCCCCAGCATTTT.

This clone has only one observation. V is TRBV19 and J is TRBJ2-5, with TRBD2 as a possible D gene (5 bases). Trimming pared 3 bases from V and 5 bases from J, leaving 13 bases between. The CDR3 is made up of 14 amino acids. Germline V CDR1 and CDR2: LNHDA, SQIVND (reference sequence). CDR3 coding DNA: TGTGCCAGTAGTATTCAGCTGAGAGGGGAGACCCAGTACTTC. Translating gives CASSIQLRGETQYF.

The chain joins TRBV11-2 to TRBJ1-3, with D unclear. This CDR3 region has 15 residues. In germline, CDR1 is SGHAT, CDR2 FQNNGV. The germline V and J ends were trimmed by 0 bases and 1 base, with 7 bases remaining between them. CDR3 region: CASSLDIGSGNTIYF. The CDR3 nucleotides read TGTGCCAGCAGCTTAGATATCGGGTCTGGAAACACCATATATTTT.